The clone carrying this TCR beta chain appeared a single time. The sample originates from a study of blood T cell repertoires in COVID-19. Study background: The United States, Italy and Spain were the sources of the acute and convalescent COVID-19 samples. The cDNA or gDNA used as material had been derived from T cells, B-cell-depleted T cells, or PBMCs.

Authors' processing steps: Researchers report that nucleated cell counts were estimated from reference gene primer amplification. TCRdb's copy holds only in-frame clones and misses some; the assay was immunoSEQ multiplex PCR. V and J calls and clone size are those listed in that table; D and trimming were worked out from the DNA. The sample records 160,000 or so clones, more than 65% being singletons. Germline-derived CDR1 and CDR2 are MGHRA and YSYEKL. Germline trimming cut 2 bases from V and 0 bases from J; bases unmatched to any gene: 4. This CDR3 contains 19 residues. The genes are TRBV4-1 and TRBJ2-6, with 13 bases lining up with TRBD2. Sequencing used peripheral blood. The TCR originated in a woman between 50 and 59 years old with acute or convalescent COVID-19. The CDR3 coding sequence is TGCGCCAGCAGCCAACTGACTAGCGGGAGGTACTCTGGGGCCAACGTCCTGACTTTC. As protein: CASSQLTSGRYSGANVLTF.